This T cell receptor beta chain was sequenced during a study of vaccination and CD4 T cells after COVID-19. The assay that was used to sequence DNA from cultured CD4+ T cells was the Oncomine TCR Beta short-read assay. A single record per CDR3 protein comes from TCRdb applying MiXCR to the PCR reads. The sample has approximately 20,000 distinct CDR3 sequences; about 71% are singletons. This CDR3 has 16 residues. The trim removed 1 base at V and 3 bases at J, leaving 9 bases unmatched. Germline V gene data show CDR1 as SGHTA and CDR2 as FQGNSA. A note on this clonotype: Antigen unknown.

The treatment was: approximately 9-day PBMC culture with coronavirus spike peptide pools or control peptides (ViraFEST assay). The chain recombines TRBV7-2 with TRBJ2-7; 7 nucleotides align to TRBD1. Sequenced input: CD4+ T cells from blood, cultured in vitro. This TCR came from a human donor who had recovered from COVID-19. For the CDR3, the DNA is TGTGCCAGCAGCTTAGAGGCACGGACAGGCTACTACGAGCAGTACTTC. Translation: CASSLEARTGYYEQYF.